The present entry profiles one T cell receptor beta chain with its context. What this receptor recognizes is not known. The record has no base qualities; no much larger clone is one base away. This sample is part of a study of regulatory T cells in long-lasting Graves disease (dated by TCRdb to about 2021). Background for the entire study: Antithyroid drugs had been taken for less than 3 months by newly diagnosed Graves' disease patients. Peripheral blood TCR sequencing and RNA sequencing compared persistent Graves' disease patients with newly diagnosed Graves' disease patients. The study was conducted in China and was registered as a clinical trial. A total of some 33 samples were covered by TCR sequencing, comprising approximately 13 persistent and approximately 20 newly diagnosed Graves' disease patients. Study-level results and caveats: Preferential use of TRBV28, TRBJ1-2 and TRBJ2-5 was observed in persistent disease, whereas TRBV20-1 and TRBJ2-1 were favored in newly diagnosed disease. The authors acknowledged the small sample size as a limitation that may reduce accuracy. Compared with newly diagnosed patients, persistent Graves' disease patients had lower TCR Shannon entropy and fewer highly expanded clones, which suggests clonal expansion. Only peripheral blood was studied, because thyroid tissue, the primary lesion, was inaccessible. Patients with persistent disease shared more public clonotypes (around 2,700) than newly diagnosed patients did (approximately 970). Only the TCR beta chain was sequenced and analyzed.

The meaning of the sample's time point label: newly diagnosed GD, antithyroid drugs for less than 3 months. RNA was extracted from PBMCs in TRIzol for both TCR sequencing and RNA sequencing. Graves' disease was diagnosed according to American Thyroid Association guidelines. Patients for the study were recruited at an endocrinology department in Xi'an, China. Each patient gave about 9.1 milliliters of peripheral blood, collected in an EDTA anticoagulant tube. PBMCs were isolated by Ficoll Paque Plus density gradient separation without further T cell sorting. An Agilent 2100 Bioanalyzer and agarose gel were used to check RNA quality, and a NanoDrop 2000 was used to measure RNA concentration. Library creation used multiplex PCR. Sequencer: Illumina HiSeq 4000. CDR3 regions were amplified by Arm-PCR with iRepertoire HTBI primers to construct TCR beta libraries. Before sequencing, the PCR products underwent gel purification. Per the source publication's procedure: Across samples, about 64 TRBV and roughly 15 TRBJ segments were identified and used for gene usage analysis of CDR3 amino acid clonotypes. COPE and FqMerger were used to merge filtered high-quality paired reads into contigs. BLAST was used to align contigs to IMGT TRBV, TRBD and TRBJ reference genes, with CDR3 defined following IMGT. Highly expanded clones were defined as clonotypes with a frequency above 0.1%. Shannon entropy was used to measure repertoire diversity, and the Gini coefficient was used to measure V-J evenness. A clonotype was considered public if more than one individual shared it. Through fastp at Q25 and MiXCR, TCRdb rebuilt clones from the public reads, retaining in-frame beta chains. CDR3 protein duplicates are merged, each entry listing the most common genes and DNA. The V and J calls were determined by TCRdb, not by the authors. For this sample there are approximately 390,000 distinct CDR3 sequences; around 15% appear just once. Of the sample, about 19% falls within the top ten clones.

Trimming takes 2 bases from V and 7 bases from J, and the germline ends sit 11 bases apart. In the germline V gene, CDR1 corresponds to ENHRY and CDR2 to SYGVKD. Including cysteine and phenylalanine, the CDR3 has 14 amino acids. Only the CDR3 part of the read is kept: 42 bases, read in frame from the first base. These data were also filed under a second study, of T cells in Graves' hyperthyroidism and ophthalmopathy. Per that second paper: A patient counted as having stable Graves' hyperthyroidism if no progression to ophthalmopathy occurred over 18 months of follow-up. The hyperthyroidism patients were between 18 and 65 years old and newly diagnosed, with a disease duration of less than 2 months. Any patient with an uncontrolled infection, another autoimmune disease, pregnancy or lactation was excluded. Diagnoses were established on the basis of clinical symptoms, serum thyroxine and TRAb, thyroid ultrasound, and orbital computed tomography. The TCR CDR3 was subjected to a first round of RT-PCR using the HTBI primer set and the Qiagen OneStep RT-PCR kit. Most expanded thyroid clonotypes (frequency above 0.001) were also detected in blood, suggesting blood repertoires may reflect thyroid immune responses. In cross-validation, a model built on a 13 V-J signature told ophthalmopathy apart from stable hyperthyroidism with just under 90% sensitivity and roughly 81% specificity, and in testing the same model reached 80%/75%. In validation, the model predicted progression to ophthalmopathy with approximately 70% sensitivity and 72% to 75% specificity, a median of around six months before onset. To identify TCR V-J signatures that set the groups apart, the researchers used a discovery cohort of about a hundred patients, made up of around 40 with Graves' ophthalmopathy and some 60 with stable Graves' hyperthyroidism. Prospective prediction of ophthalmopathy was tested in an independent validation cohort of fewer than 20 hyperthyroidism patients and 17 patients who later progressed to ophthalmopathy. The 100 or so discovery patients were randomly divided into training and test sets at a 7:3 ratio. The study also compared thyroid tissue and blood T-cell repertoires from more than 5 Graves' hyperthyroidism patients. After sampling, hyperthyroidism patients received methimazole starting at 30 mg daily, and ophthalmopathy patients received high-dose intravenous methylprednisolone. Libraries were constructed in a second round of multiplex PCR, after which size selection and purification were performed. Libraries were sequenced paired-end with 100 bp reads on an Illumina HiSeq2000. Raw data were processed with SOAPnuke, discarding reads with adapters, uncalled bases, mean Phred below 15, or no exact constant-primer or identifier match. High-quality paired reads were merged using COPE v1.2.5, and each unique nucleotide sequence was defined as a clonotype. MiTCR v1.1 was used to align the clonotypes against IMGT TRBV, TRBD and TRBJ reference segments. The analysis was restricted to V-J combinations with a frequency above 0.0001, which together covered 99% to 99.2% of the repertoires. A TCS score was defined as the ratio of F50 (clonal expansion) to E x V (chaos), with BLOSUM62-based TCRdist applied between CDR3 peptides within each V-J. Welch's t-statistics and random forest reduced some 510 V-J features to 10 to 15, which were used in a naive Bayes classifier (R e1071). No statistical method was used to set the sample size in advance, and investigators knew the group allocation. The paper reports TCR Vbeta CDR3 sequencing of over 130 peripheral blood samples: 43 ophthalmopathy, under 80 hyperthyroidism and around 17 progressor patients.

Here the sequenced sample was peripheral blood mononuclear cells (PBMCs), taken at new diagnosis, from a patient treated with antithyroid drugs. This sequence uses TRBV10-3 and TRBJ1-4, with no confident D gene call. The TCR sequence derives from a woman aged 18-29 years with Graves disease. Donor details come from another sample of the same person, matched by shared clones. The sequenced DNA: TGTGCCATCAGTGAGGGAGGTGGAGGTGAAAAACTGTTTTTT. The encoded protein is CAISEGGGGEKLFF.